This T cell receptor beta chain was retrieved from a study of T-cell reconstitution after alpha-beta-depleted transplantation in children. Study-level points and caveats: At day 60, the high TCRbeta diversity found in some patients originated from recipient T cells and thymic progenitors that had survived. At around two months after transplant, the alpha-beta T cells were reportedly derived from several hundred expanded clones that came from non-depleted graft cells. A year had passed since transplant, and T-cell counts and diversity by then came mostly from newly produced T cells.

This clonotype showed up many times. The antigen remains unidentified. CDR1 and CDR2 from the germline V gene are DFQATT and SNEGSKA (reference sequence). V shed 3 bases and J shed 1 base, with 19 bases lying between them. The CDR3 runs to 18 residues. Unique molecular identifiers were incorporated into the prepared TCRbeta library. Using its own MiXCR run on the PCR reads, TCRdb lists one record per CDR3 protein. The sample includes 400,000 to 550,000 distinct CDR3 sequences, about 11% of them seen just once. The sequence was obtained from a child aged 2 to 15 with inherited bone marrow failure, due to receive a stem cell transplant. V and J are TRBV20-1 and TRBJ2-6, with a possible D match to TRBD2 (6 bases). The sample in question was PBMCs, obtained before TCRalphabeta/CD19-depleted stem cell transplant. In DNA, the CDR3 is TGCAGTGCTAGCCAAATTAGCGGCCCCCAATCTGGGGCCAACGTCCTGACTTTC. Its protein product is CSASQISGPQSGANVLTF.